A single sample is the source of the 27 T cell receptor beta chains below, sequenced in a study of STAT5B mutations in CD4+ large granular lymphocyte leukemia. Assay used: immunoSEQ multiplex PCR; TCRdb lists only in-frame clones, some missing. The data show about 22,000 clones, over 70% seen once. Sequenced material: CD4+ T cells from blood buffy coats. The source is a human donor in good health.

The V gene is TRBV7-3, the J gene TRBJ2-3; D possibly matches TRBD1 or TRBD2 (5 bases each). Deletions cut 5 bases from V and 0 bases from J, with 9 bases between. Germline CDR1 is SGHTA and CDR2 is FQGTGA. The CDR3 sequence is 14 residues long. The CDR3, as DNA: TGTGCCAGCAGCGGGACGGTGAGCACAGATACGCAGTATTTT. Its protein is CASSGTVSTDTQYF.

The rearrangement uses TRBV6-5 and TRBJ2-2, with 7 bases aligning to TRBD1. The V gene end was trimmed by 0 bases and the J gene end by 5 bases; junction bases not matched to a gene: 3. The CDR3 loop spans 15 amino acids. Germline loops: CDR1 MNHEY, CDR2 SVGAGI. CDR3 DNA: TGTGCCAGCAGTTACTCCATACAGGGGACCGGGGAGCTGTTTTTT. Translating it yields CASSYSIQGTGELFF.

This sequence joins TRBV7-2 and TRBJ1-6, with D maybe TRBD1 (6 bases). Trimming cost V 1 base and J 4 bases, with 11 bases left between them. Looked up from germline, CDR1 is SGHTA and CDR2 is FQGNSA. This CDR3 is 16 amino acids long. CDR3 bases: TGTGCCAGCAGCTTAGAGTCGAGGGGGTATAATTCACCCCTCCACTTT. Residues: CASSLESRGYNSPLHF.

The genes are TRBV11-2 and TRBJ1-1; D call uncertain. The germline V gene has CDR1 SGHAT and CDR2 FQNNGV. This CDR3 comprises 14 residues. Between the trimmed V and J ends, which lost 1 base and 0 bases, there was a span of 6 bases. The CDR3 DNA reads as TGTGCCAGCAGCTTAGCGTTGCTGAACACTGAAGCTTTCTTT. It encodes CASSLALLNTEAFF. Drawing the rest from reference TRBV11-2 and TRBJ1-1, the complete variable domain is EAGVAQSPRYKIIEKRQSVAFWCNPISGHATLYWYQQILGQGPKLLIQFQNNGVVDDSQLPKDRFSAERLKGVDSTLKIQPAKLEDSAVYLCASSLALLNTEAFFGQGTRLTVV.

This clone showed up just a few times. CDR3 region: CAISERGTDTEAFF. CDR3 DNA sequence: TGTGCCATCAGTGAAAGGGGTACGGACACTGAAGCTTTCTTT. The rearrangement links TRBV10-3 to TRBJ1-1, with D possibly being TRBD1 (5 bases). The length of the CDR3 is 14 residues. Germline CDR1 ENHRY, CDR2 SYGVKD. Trimming took off 3 bases at V and 3 bases at J, with 11 bases between the two ends.

The V call is TRBV21-1, the J call TRBJ2-7; TRBD2 reflects the table's D call only, with no check against the DNA. TRBV21-1 is a recognized pseudogene. The CDR3 is 14 amino acids. The CDR3 protein is CASSKGGVSYEQYF. CDR3 nucleotide sequence: TGTGCCAGCAGCAAGGGGGGGGTCTCCTACGAGCAGTACTTC.

The chain combines TRBV10-3 with TRBJ1-5; D is undetermined. The V gene's germline CDR1 is ENHRY and CDR2 SYGVKD. Trimming took 4 bases from V and 5 from J, leaving 6 bases between them. The CDR3 covers 12 residues. The CDR3: CAISGGDQPQHF. DNA for the CDR3: TGTGCCATCAGTGGTGGGGATCAGCCCCAGCATTTT.

This chain uses TRBV5-1 with TRBJ1-4; D possibly corresponds to TRBD1 (5 bases). CDR1 and CDR2 from the germline V gene are SGHRS and YFSETQ. The length of the CDR3 is 16 residues. The V end lost 2 bases, the J end lost 6 bases, and 17 bases lay between the germline ends. CDR3 residues: CASSLAGTPTYEKLFF. For the CDR3, the DNA is TGCGCCAGCAGCTTAGCCGGGACTCCGACTTATGAAAAACTGTTTTTT.

DNA for the CDR3: TGTGCCAGCAGCTTAGTTCAGGACCCGTACCAAGAGACCCAGTACTTC. Translating it yields CASSLVQDPYQETQYF. The chain joins TRBV7-2 to TRBJ2-5; D gene uncertain. Germline lookup yields CDR1 SGHTA and CDR2 FQGNSA. Trimming shortened V by 1 base and J by 0 bases, and 12 bases separated the two germline ends. The CDR3 totals 16 residues.

The V call is TRBV15, the J call TRBJ1-1; D is unclear. Germline V CDR1 and CDR2: LNHNV, YYDKDF (reference sequence). Trimming left V 1 base short and J 1 base short, with 7 bases between. The CDR3 sequence is 14 residues long. The CDR3 sequence: CATSRVAGNTEAFF. The CDR3 DNA reads as TGTGCCACCAGCAGAGTGGCGGGGAACACTGAAGCTTTCTTT.

This clone was found a few times. This sequence joins TRBV18 and TRBJ1-4; 11 nucleotides line up with TRBD1. The J segment lost 7 bases and the V segment lost 2 bases, leaving 3 bases of the junction unmatched. Per germline, CDR1 KGHSH and CDR2 LQKENI. There are 15 residues in the CDR3. Here the CDR3 reads CASSPRTGGVEKLFF. The CDR3 DNA reads TGTGCCAGCTCACCAAGGACAGGGGGCGTTGAAAAACTGTTTTTT.

With regard to this clone: Other DNA sequences in the sample encode the same CDR3. This chain uses TRBV27 with TRBJ2-7; 12 nucleotides match TRBD2. Germline CDR1 is MNHEY and CDR2 is SMNVEV (reference sequence). V gave up 5 bases and J gave up 0 bases; unmatched junction bases: 2. This CDR3 is 15 amino acids long. CDR3 DNA sequence: TGTGCCAGCAGTGGACTAGCGGGACCCTCCTACGAGCAGTACTTC. Translating gives CASSGLAGPSYEQYF.

V is TRBV6-6 and J is TRBJ1-2, with 8 nucleotides matching TRBD1. The CDR3 has 13 residues. With 6 bases clipped from V and 3 bases from J, the junction kept 3 bases outside the gene matches. Per the germline V gene, CDR1 is MNHNY and CDR2 is SVGAGI (reference sequence). CDR3 protein: CASSPTGDYGYTF. The CDR3 bases are TGTGCCAGCAGCCCGACAGGGGACTATGGCTACACCTTC.

This chain joins TRBV11-2 and TRBJ2-7, with D maybe TRBD1 (6 bases). This CDR3 has 13 amino acids. Per the germline V gene, CDR1 is SGHAT and CDR2 is FQNNGV. The germline V and J ends were trimmed by 2 bases and 2 bases, with 7 bases remaining between them. DNA for the CDR3: TGTGCCAGCAGCTTATCAGGGGCCTACGAGCAGTACTTC. Translation gives CASSLSGAYEQYF.

The chain combines TRBV6-6 with TRBJ1-1; D may be TRBD1 (5 bases). CDR1 and CDR2 from the germline V gene are MNHNY and SVGAGI (reference sequence). CDR3 length equals 13 residues. The ends were cut back, 0 bases at V and 5 bases at J, with 7 bases in the middle. The CDR3 is CASSYSGGTEAFF. The CDR3, as DNA: TGTGCCAGCAGTTACTCGGGGGGAACTGAAGCTTTCTTT.

CDR3 amino acids: CASSQGQGRDGELFF. The CDR3 DNA sequence: TGTGCCAGCAGCCAGGGACAGGGCCGGGACGGGGAGCTGTTTTTT. The rearrangement joins TRBV4-2 to TRBJ2-2, with 9 bases aligning to TRBD1. Trimming at V came to 3 bases and at J to 7 bases, leaving 6 bases not matched to a gene. Germline CDR1 is LGHNA and CDR2 is YNFKEQ. This CDR3 has 15 amino acids.

The chain carries TRBV30 and TRBJ1-1, with TRBD1 identical over 9 bases. This CDR3 comprises 17 residues. Germline V gene sequence: CDR1 GTSNPN, CDR2 SVGIG (reference sequence). The V gene end was trimmed by 4 bases and the J gene end by 5 bases; junction bases not matched to a gene: 17. CDR3 protein: CAWTVERNRGRRTEAFF. The CDR3 DNA reads TGTGCCTGGACCGTAGAGCGAAACAGGGGGCGCAGAACTGAAGCTTTCTTT.

The rearrangement links TRBV5-1 to TRBJ2-3, with D perhaps being TRBD1 or TRBD2 (6 bases each). V lost 5 bases, J lost 0 bases, and 19 bases lay in between. The length of the CDR3 is 17 residues. The germline V gene has CDR1 SGHRS and CDR2 YFSETQ. The CDR3 coding sequence is TGCGCCAGCAGTGGAGGGCCACAGGGATCGAGCACAGATACGCAGTATTTT. Its protein is CASSGGPQGSSTDTQYF.

The rearrangement links TRBV29-1 to TRBJ2-1; D is undetermined. This CDR3 has 15 amino acids. Between the trimmed V and J ends, which lost 4 bases and 6 bases, there was a span of 19 bases. Germline assignment: CDR1 SQVTM and CDR2 ANQGSEA. The CDR3 DNA reads as TGCAGCGTTGGGGGTACGGAACGGACGATCAATGAGCAGTTCTTC. Translating it yields CSVGGTERTINEQFF.

This chain uses TRBV5-4 with TRBJ2-1; either TRBD1 or TRBD2 may fit D (5 bases each). The CDR3 runs to 15 residues. Trimming stripped 0 bases from V and 1 base from J, with 8 bases between. CDR1 is SGHNT, CDR2 YYREEE, per germline (reference sequence). The CDR3 DNA reads TGTGCCAGCAGCTTGGGGGGACCGTCCTACAATGAGCAGTTCTTC. Amino acids: CASSLGGPSYNEQFF.

This clone showed up just once. This sequence joins TRBV11-2 and TRBJ2-5; 7 bases are a match to TRBD2. Germline V gene sequence: CDR1 SGHAT, CDR2 FQNNGV. The CDR3 consists of 16 residues. V was clipped by 7 bases and J by 5 bases; unmatched bases: 16. CDR3 residues: CASTRTDAGVGETQYF. CDR3 nucleotide sequence: TGTGCCAGCACCCGAACCGACGCGGGAGTTGGGGAGACCCAGTACTTC.

V and J are TRBV5-4 and TRBJ2-7, with D perhaps being TRBD1 or TRBD2 (5 bases each). The CDR3 length is 15 residues. Trimming left V 0 bases short and J 4 bases short, with 14 bases between. CDR1 is SGHNT, CDR2 YYREEE, per germline (reference sequence). The CDR3 here is CASSLGGPTLYEQYF. Here the CDR3 DNA reads TGTGCCAGCAGCTTGGGGGGACCGACCTTATACGAGCAGTACTTC.

The chain is built from TRBV7-8 and TRBJ2-7, with D unresolved. Germline CDR1 SGHVS, CDR2 FQNEAQ. Trimming took 0 bases from V and 2 from J, leaving 11 bases between them. The CDR3 totals 15 residues. For the CDR3, the DNA is TGTGCCAGCAGCTTAGCTATGGCAGGCCCCTACGAGCAGTACTTC. It encodes CASSLAMAGPYEQYF.

The chain uses TRBV2 and TRBJ1-2; D possibly corresponds to TRBD1 (5 bases). Looked up from germline, CDR1 is SNHLY and CDR2 is FYNNEI. Trimming removed 6 bases from V and 8 bases from J, with 13 bases in between. The CDR3 has 12 residues. CDR3 nucleotides: TGTGCCAGCAGAGGGGACGGGGACGGCTACACCTTC. Protein: CASRGDGDGYTF.

The chain combines TRBV6-1 with TRBJ1-2; 9 bases map to TRBD1. Losses at the gene ends were 4 bases for V and 4 bases for J; bases not matched to a gene: 10. Germline V gene data show CDR1 as MNHNS and CDR2 as SASEGT. The CDR3 runs to 16 residues. CDR3 residues: CASSVRQGGNVYGYTF. The CDR3 coding sequence is TGTGCCAGCAGTGTCCGACAGGGGGGGAATGTCTATGGCTACACCTTC.

This clone occurred a few times. J is TRBJ2-6 and V is TRBV28, with TRBD1 matching 7 bases. The junction had 11 bases not matched to a gene; V was cut back by 6 bases and J by 0 bases. CDR1 MDHEN and CDR2 SYDVKM come from the germline V gene. There are 18 residues in the CDR3. In DNA, the CDR3 is TGTGCCAGCAGAGACCACCCGGGACAGCACTCTGGGGCCAACGTCCTGACTTTC. It encodes CASRDHPGQHSGANVLTF.

As regards this clone: Other DNA sequences from this sample encode an identical CDR3 as well. The V and J genes are TRBV7-2 and TRBJ1-5; TRBD1 aligns across 8 bases. The V gene's germline CDR1 is SGHTA and CDR2 FQGNSA. After removal of 5 bases from V and 2 bases from J, the junction contained 8 bases not matched to a gene. The CDR3 contains 16 residues. Written as DNA, the CDR3 is TGTGCCAGCAGCCACGGGACAGGAGCAGGCAATCAGCCCCAGCATTTT. Its translation is CASSHGTGAGNQPQHF.